Each of the 30 T cell receptor beta chains below was sequenced from the same sample in a study of vaccination effects on CD4 cells after COVID-19 (dated by TCRdb to between 2020 and 2023). Library creation used the immunoSEQ multiplex PCR assay. What TCRdb holds here is the immuneACCESS table cut down to in-frame rearrangements. Part of the clones is not present; checked against another copy, under half of the missing clones reflect an unresolved V gene, and the others are unexplained. Recorded for this sample are tens of thousands of clones; 65% to 80% of them occurred a single time. The ten largest clones capture roughly 10% of the sample. Their target antigens are unknown. The ViraFEST assay stimulated PBMC with viral peptide pools and then used TCR sequencing to identify antigen-specific CD4+ T cell clonotypes by expansion. After 10 to 11 days of culture, CD4+ T cells were isolated with the EasySep CD4+ T cell isolation kit. None of the healthy vaccine recipients had a prior SARS-CoV-2 infection, which was confirmed by nucleocapsid antibody tests that came back negative both before and after vaccination.

This material consisted of CD4+ T cells from PBMCs cultured with HCoV-NL63 spike peptides, taken before COVID-19 vaccination. The sample's cell subset or site label is to be understood as: HCoV-NL63 spike overlapping peptide pool stimulation. The receptor source for this set is a human donor who received a COVID-19 vaccine.

J is TRBJ1-2 and V is TRBV5-1; 8 nucleotides match TRBD1. The germline V gene encodes CDR1 SGHRS and CDR2 YFSETQ. The CDR3 runs to 15 residues. After removal of 4 bases from V and 8 bases from J, the junction contained 13 bases not matched to a gene. The CDR3 reads CASSNLGQGARGYTF. The CDR3 DNA follows: TGCGCCAGCAGCAACTTGGGGCAGGGGGCTCGGGGCTACACCTTC.

The chain employs TRBV12-3 or TRBV12-4 and TRBJ2-7, with a weak D call TRBD1 (5 bases). V lost 5 bases, J lost 0 bases, and 8 bases lay in between. The CDR3 is 13 residues long. CDR3 residues: CASSRTFSYEQYF. For the CDR3, the DNA is TGTGCCAGCAGTAGGACATTCTCCTACGAGCAGTACTTC.

The rearrangement links TRBV6-6 to TRBJ1-1, with D unresolved. The CDR3 contains 14 residues. Germline V CDR1 and CDR2: MNHNY, SVGAGI (reference sequence). Trimming pared 3 bases from V and 0 bases from J, leaving 8 bases between. CDR3 amino acids: CASSYLGLNTEAFF. The CDR3 DNA is TGTGCCAGCAGTTATCTGGGTTTGAACACTGAAGCTTTCTTT.

The rearrangement links TRBV2 to TRBJ1-5; 7 bases are a match to TRBD1. The CDR3 covers 15 residues. Germline CDR1 reads SNHLY; CDR2 reads FYNNEI. V shed 4 bases and J 3 bases; nucleotides not matched to a gene: 6. The CDR3: CASSGWDRNNQPQHF. The CDR3 DNA reads as TGTGCCAGCAGTGGATGGGACAGAAACAATCAGCCCCAGCATTTT. Filled out from reference TRBV2 and TRBJ1-5, the complete variable domain reads EPEVTQTPSHQVTQMGQEVILRCVPISNHLYFYWYRQILGQKVEFLVSFYNNEISEKSEIFDDQFSVERPDGSNFTLKIRSTKLEDSAMYFCASSGWDRNNQPQHFGDGTRLSIL.

Only a few counts were recorded for this clone. The chain links TRBV6-5 to TRBJ1-3, with no clear D. V was clipped by 7 bases and J by 0 bases, with 10 bases between them. Germline V gene sequence: CDR1 MNHEY, CDR2 SVGAGI. The CDR3 has 14 amino acids. CDR3 in DNA: TGTGCCAGCACACAGTTACGCTCTGGAAACACCATATATTTT. Amino acid sequence: CASTQLRSGNTIYF.

V usage is TRBV7-9 and J usage is TRBJ1-6; 9 bases map to TRBD1. CDR3 size: 15 residues. CDR1 and CDR2 (germline): SEHNR, FQNEAQ (reference sequence). V shed 4 bases and J 9 bases; nucleotides not matched to a gene: 7. The DNA of the CDR3 is TGTGCCAGCAGCTCGCCCCGGGACAGGGCTTCACCCCTCCACTTT. It specifies CASSSPRDRASPLHF. The variable domain in full, completed from reference TRBV7-9 and TRBJ1-6, reads DTGVSQNPRHKITKRGQNVTFRCDPISEHNRLYWYRQTLGQGPEFLTYFQNEAQLEKSRLLSDRFSAERPKGSFSTLEIQRTEQGDSAMYLCASSSPRDRASPLHFGNGTRLTVT.

This clone was detected only a few times. The chain combines TRBV5-1 with TRBJ2-7; 8 positions match TRBD1. This CDR3 spans 14 amino acids. Germline CDR1 SGHRS, CDR2 YFSETQ. V shed 5 bases, J shed 6 bases, and the junction held 10 bases outside the gene matches. CDR3 sequence: CASRDHRGTTEQYF. In DNA, the CDR3 is TGCGCCAGCAGAGACCACAGGGGGACCACCGAGCAGTACTTC.

J is TRBJ2-7 and V is TRBV9, with D perhaps matching TRBD1 or TRBD2 (6 bases each). CDR3 length equals 16 residues. CDR1 and CDR2 from the germline V gene are SGDLS and YYNGEE. V was cut by 0 bases and J by 0 bases, with 13 bases left in between. The CDR3 is CASSVEGGPISYEQYF. CDR3 DNA: TGTGCCAGCAGCGTAGAGGGGGGACCGATCTCCTACGAGCAGTACTTC.

Only a few counts were recorded for this clone. This chain joins TRBV4-1 and TRBJ1-4, with 7 bases that match TRBD1. With 6 bases clipped from V and 1 base from J, the junction kept 5 bases outside the gene matches. Germline V lookup: CDR1 MGHRA, CDR2 YSYEKL. The CDR3 contains 15 residues. CDR3 bases: TGCGCCAGCAGGCTCGACAGGGTAACTAATGAAAAACTGTTTTTT. The encoded protein is CASRLDRVTNEKLFF.

This clone is labeled large (0.1 to 1%). The chain recombines TRBV5-1 with TRBJ2-6; TRBD2 might be the D (7 bases). The CDR3 is made up of 16 amino acids. Germline CDR1 SGHRS, CDR2 YFSETQ. V was pared by 2 bases and J by 2 bases, with 11 bases between. The CDR3 coding sequence is TGCGCCAGCAGCTTCTCGGGGGGCCCTGGGGCCAACGTCCTGACTTTC. This encodes CASSFSGGPGANVLTF.

This clone was counted between two and nine times. The rearrangement links TRBV18 to TRBJ1-1; D unclear. CDR3 length equals 13 residues. Trimming removed 4 bases from V and 1 base from J, with 7 bases in between. CDR1 is KGHSH and CDR2 is LQKENI in the germline V gene. The CDR3, as DNA: TGTGCCAGCTCACTTCAGGAGAACACTGAAGCTTTCTTT. It is translated as CASSLQENTEAFF.

This clone was seen more than once but under ten times. This chain connects TRBV30 to TRBJ1-5, with TRBD1 as a possible D gene (6 bases). The germline V and J ends were trimmed by 0 bases and 4 bases, with 7 bases remaining between them. CDR1 is GTSNPN and CDR2 is SVGIG in the germline V gene (reference sequence). The CDR3 is 13 amino acids. This CDR3 is CAWSVGGNQPQHF. The CDR3 region has the DNA TGTGCCTGGAGTGTAGGGGGAAATCAGCCCCAGCATTTT.

The chain couples TRBV24-1 to TRBJ1-2, with a tentative D call TRBD1 (5 bases). The CDR3 sequence is 14 residues long. V was shortened by 3 bases and J by 2 bases, with 9 bases between the two germline ends. Germline V gene lookup returns CDR1 KGHDR and CDR2 SFDVKD. Here the CDR3 reads CATSDGGGNYGYTF. CDR3 in DNA: TGTGCCACCAGTGATGGGGGGGGAAACTATGGCTACACCTTC.

This clone came up a few times. J is TRBJ1-5 and V is TRBV3-1 (or the pseudogene TRBV3-2); D remains unclear. The CDR3 loop spans 13 amino acids. CDR1 and CDR2 from the germline V gene are LGHDT and YNNKEL (reference sequence). The V and J ends lost 3 bases and 3 bases respectively, with 6 bases between them. For the CDR3, the DNA is TGTGCCAGCAGCCAGGGGTTCAATCAGCCCCAGCATTTT. Amino acids: CASSQGFNQPQHF.

The chain is built from TRBV29-1 and TRBJ2-7, with 14 bases that match TRBD2. The CDR3 spans 13 residues. CDR1 SQVTM and CDR2 ANQGSEA come from the germline V gene. The V gene end was trimmed by 7 bases and the J gene end by 6 bases; junction bases not matched to a gene: 5. In nucleotides, the CDR3 is TGCAGCGCCCAAGGACTAGCGGGAGGCGAGCAGTACTTC. It specifies CSAQGLAGGEQYF.

The V and J genes are TRBV3-1 (or the pseudogene TRBV3-2) and TRBJ2-7, with 8 bases that match TRBD2. Losses at the gene ends were 4 bases for V and 7 bases for J; bases not matched to a gene: 15. CDR3 length: 16 amino acids. Germline CDR1 LGHDT, CDR2 YNNKEL (reference sequence). Here the CDR3 DNA reads TGTGCCAGCAGCCGTTTAGCGGGGAGGAGCTTCGGAGAGCAGTACTTC. Protein sequence: CASSRLAGRSFGEQYF.

The chain has TRBV24-1 and TRBJ1-2; 7 nucleotides agree with TRBD1. From germline, CDR1 is KGHDR and CDR2 SFDVKD. Losses at the gene ends were 5 bases for V and 6 bases for J; bases not matched to a gene: 8. This CDR3 spans 14 amino acids. The DNA of the CDR3 is TGTGCCACCAGTGCTATAGACAGGGTCCATGGCTACACCTTC. Translation gives CATSAIDRVHGYTF.

The chain is built from TRBV9 and TRBJ2-6; D call uncertain. Germline lookup yields CDR1 SGDLS and CDR2 YYNGEE. With 4 bases removed from V and 4 bases from J, the gap between germline ends came to 9 bases. This CDR3 has 14 residues. CDR3: CASSTTTGANVLTF. The CDR3 DNA is TGTGCCAGCAGCACCACCACCGGGGCCAACGTCCTGACTTTC.

This clone is large within its sample. The chain links TRBV2 to TRBJ2-1; D uncertain. Germline CDR1 is SNHLY and CDR2 is FYNNEI. V was shortened by 4 bases and J by 8 bases, with 3 bases between the two germline ends. CDR3 length: 10 residues. The CDR3 DNA is TGTGCCAGCAGTGTTTATGAGCAGTTCTTC. This gives the protein CASSVYEQFF.

The chain combines TRBV27 with TRBJ2-1, with 12 bases matching TRBD2. The CDR3 has 19 amino acids. CDR1 MNHEY and CDR2 SMNVEV come from the germline V gene (reference sequence). After removal of 2 bases from V and 2 bases from J, the junction contained 10 bases not matched to a gene. The CDR3 nucleotides read TGTGCCAGCAGTTTAAAACCCCTGACTAGCGGGAGTACCTACAATGAGCAGTTCTTC. Amino acid sequence: CASSLKPLTSGSTYNEQFF.

This clone appeared a single time. The chain recombines TRBV19 with TRBJ2-1, with D tentatively TRBD2 (7 bases). V was trimmed by 0 bases and J by 9 bases, leaving 27 bases between them. The CDR3 sequence is 19 residues long. Per germline, CDR1 LNHDA and CDR2 SQIVND (reference sequence). CDR3 loop: CASSIDLRGPTRVGSEQFF. In nucleotides, the CDR3 is TGTGCCAGTAGTATAGATCTGCGGGGGCCAACGAGGGTGGGTAGTGAGCAGTTCTTC.

The V call is TRBV4-1, the J call TRBJ2-7; 13 positions match TRBD2. V lost 4 bases, J lost 6 bases, and 6 bases stayed unmatched. Germline V lookup: CDR1 MGHRA, CDR2 YSYEKL. This CDR3 comprises 15 residues. Here the CDR3 DNA reads TGCGCCAGCAGCCCAATAGGACTAGCGGGGGTCGAGCAGTACTTC. It yields the protein CASSPIGLAGVEQYF.

The chain carries TRBV3-1 (or the pseudogene TRBV3-2) and TRBJ2-7; 9 nucleotides line up with TRBD2. V lost 6 bases to trimming and J lost 6 bases; unmatched junction nucleotides: 0. CDR1 and CDR2 from the germline V gene are LGHDT and YNNKEL (reference sequence). CDR3 length: 11 amino acids. CDR3 in amino acids: CASRTSGEQYF. The CDR3 region has the DNA TGTGCCAGCAGGACTAGCGGCGAGCAGTACTTC.

The chain has TRBV18 and TRBJ1-1; maybe TRBD1 (5 bases). The V end was cut by 0 bases, the J end by 7 bases, with 15 bases between. The CDR3 runs 15 residues. The germline V gene encodes CDR1 KGHSH and CDR2 LQKENI. Written as DNA, the CDR3 is TGTGCCAGCTCACCACCACTAAAAGGGGCGAGTGAAGCTTTCTTT. Translated: CASSPPLKGASEAFF.

The chain recombines TRBV19 with TRBJ1-2; D is unresolved. This CDR3 region has 12 residues. Trimming left V 8 bases short and J 8 bases short, with 15 bases between. CDR1 is LNHDA and CDR2 is SQIVND in the germline V gene (reference sequence). The CDR3 is CASFRSAGGYTF. The CDR3 bases are TGTGCCAGTTTCCGATCGGCTGGGGGCTACACCTTC.

Only one count was recorded for this clone. The chain joins TRBV7-9 to TRBJ2-1; TRBD1 might be the D (6 bases). The V end lost 0 bases, the J end lost 12 bases, and 18 bases lay between the germline ends. The germline V gene encodes CDR1 SEHNR and CDR2 FQNEAQ (reference sequence). The CDR3 is made up of 15 amino acids. The CDR3 here is CASSLALAGRGGQFF. In nucleotides, the CDR3 is TGTGCCAGCAGCTTAGCGTTAGCAGGGCGAGGGGGGCAGTTCTTC.

This chain links TRBV24-1 with TRBJ2-3; D is undetermined. CDR1 and CDR2 from the germline V gene are KGHDR and SFDVKD. This CDR3 comprises 13 residues. The ends were cut back, 6 bases at V and 1 base at J, with 7 bases in the middle. CDR3 region: CATSISGTDTQYF. CDR3 coding DNA: TGTGCCACCAGTATTTCAGGCACAGATACGCAGTATTTT.

The chain recombines TRBV4-1 with TRBJ1-5; D ambiguous. The CDR3 loop spans 13 amino acids. Trimming stripped 4 bases from V and 7 bases from J, with 11 bases between. From germline, CDR1 is MGHRA and CDR2 YSYEKL. In nucleotides, the CDR3 is TGCGCCAGCAGCCCCCAAGTGGGGCAGCCCCAGCATTTT. Amino acids: CASSPQVGQPQHF.

The chain employs TRBV30 and TRBJ1-2; D might be TRBD1 (5 bases). The V gene lost 1 base and the J gene lost 4 bases, with 16 bases spanning the gap. There are 15 residues in the CDR3. Germline V gene sequence: CDR1 GTSNPN, CDR2 SVGIG (reference sequence). In DNA, the CDR3 is TGTGCCTGGAGTGGTAGGGTAGGGGCCCTCTATGGCTACACCTTC. Amino acid sequence: CAWSGRVGALYGYTF.

This sequence joins TRBV5-1 and TRBJ2-3; D tentatively reads TRBD1 or TRBD2 (5 bases each). CDR3 length equals 15 residues. The germline V gene has CDR1 SGHRS and CDR2 YFSETQ. V lost 4 bases, J lost 2 bases, and 14 bases lay in between. The CDR3 nucleotides are TGCGCCAGCAGCCCCTGGGGGTCGTCCACAGATACGCAGTATTTT. As protein: CASSPWGSSTDTQYF.